This T cell receptor beta chain comes out of a study of cytomegalovirus exposure and HLA in healthy donors. The study's findings and limits: The study flagged some 170 TCR beta chains as cytomegalovirus-associated.

This clone came up a few times. What it recognizes is unknown. Between the trimmed V and J ends, which lost 1 base and 1 base, there was a span of 14 bases. This CDR3 contains 18 residues. Germline CDR1 SGHTA, CDR2 FQGNSA. The PCR employed 60 Vbeta primers together with 13 Jbeta primers. Source study methods: A later analysis counted some 87 million unique TCR beta chains, some 11 million shared. Sequencing used immunoSEQ multiplex PCR; TCRdb keeps in-frame clones, though not all of them. V and J calls and clone size are those listed in that table; D and trimming were worked out from the DNA. The sample has fewer than 150,000 clones, approximately 77% seen once.

The sample was PBMCs. This chain joins TRBV7-2 and TRBJ2-6; no clear D gene. The origin of this receptor is a woman aged 50 to 65 in good health and CMV-seronegative. For the CDR3, the DNA is TGTGCCAGCAGCTTAGGGGCAGTCGGATGGTCTGGGGCCAACGTCCTGACTTTC. Translating it yields CASSLGAVGWSGANVLTF.